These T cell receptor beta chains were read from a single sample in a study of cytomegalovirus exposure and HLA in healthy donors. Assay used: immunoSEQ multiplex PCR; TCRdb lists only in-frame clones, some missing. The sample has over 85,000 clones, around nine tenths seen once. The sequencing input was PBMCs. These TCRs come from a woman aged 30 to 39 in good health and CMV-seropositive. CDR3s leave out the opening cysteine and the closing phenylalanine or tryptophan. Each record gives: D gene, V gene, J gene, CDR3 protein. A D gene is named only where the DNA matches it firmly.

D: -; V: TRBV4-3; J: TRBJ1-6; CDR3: ASSQAWTPNSPLH
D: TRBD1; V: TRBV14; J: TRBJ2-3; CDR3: ASSRTGASTQY
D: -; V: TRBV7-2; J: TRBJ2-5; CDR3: ASSRTAGTQY
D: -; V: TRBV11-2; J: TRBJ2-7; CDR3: ASSLGPLYEQY
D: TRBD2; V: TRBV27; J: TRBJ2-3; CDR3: ASSPQGLAGVTDTQY
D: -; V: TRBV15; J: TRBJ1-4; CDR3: ATSRDVGEKLF
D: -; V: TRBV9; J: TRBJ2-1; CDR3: ASSVGDSPYNEQF
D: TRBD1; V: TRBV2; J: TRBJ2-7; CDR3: ASRLRTGGTYEQY
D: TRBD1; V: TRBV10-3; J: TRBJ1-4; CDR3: ASSTGEKLF
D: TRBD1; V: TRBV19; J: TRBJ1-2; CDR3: ASTGTGDNYGYT
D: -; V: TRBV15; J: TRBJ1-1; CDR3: ATSRDVALGEAF
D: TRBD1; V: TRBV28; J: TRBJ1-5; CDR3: ASSSLDRAYNQPQH
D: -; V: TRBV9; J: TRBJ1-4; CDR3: ASSVGGAEGPEKLF
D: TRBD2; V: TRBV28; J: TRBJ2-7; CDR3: ASSPGTSGSITNSYEQY
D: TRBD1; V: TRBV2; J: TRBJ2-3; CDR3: ASRAGTGTDTQY
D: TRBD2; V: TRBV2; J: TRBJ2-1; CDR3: ASSQLPTSGGEQF
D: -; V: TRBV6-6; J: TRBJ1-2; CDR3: ASWGGSNYGYT
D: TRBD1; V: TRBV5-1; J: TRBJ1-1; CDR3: ASSYIGTGNTEAF
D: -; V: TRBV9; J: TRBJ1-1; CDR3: ASSVVSLTLAF
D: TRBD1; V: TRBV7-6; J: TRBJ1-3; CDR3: ASSSRQGAGNTIY
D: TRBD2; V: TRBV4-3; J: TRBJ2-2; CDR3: ASSLAGGQTGELF
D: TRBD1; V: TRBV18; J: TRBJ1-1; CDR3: ASSPLGQGATEAF
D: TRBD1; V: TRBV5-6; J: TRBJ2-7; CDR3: ASSSAVTGYEQY
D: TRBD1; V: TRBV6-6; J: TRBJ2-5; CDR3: ASSTPGQGHETQY
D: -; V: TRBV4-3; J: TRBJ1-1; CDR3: ASSQEYRLNTEAF
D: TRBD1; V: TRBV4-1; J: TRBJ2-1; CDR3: ASSQEERDRYNEQF
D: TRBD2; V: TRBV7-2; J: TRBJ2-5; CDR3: ASSSRLAGGRETQY
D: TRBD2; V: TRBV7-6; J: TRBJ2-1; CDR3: ASSQATSGEQF
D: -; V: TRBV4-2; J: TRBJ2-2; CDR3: ASSQDSANTGELF
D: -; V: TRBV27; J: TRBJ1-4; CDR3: ASSLSGGIEKLF
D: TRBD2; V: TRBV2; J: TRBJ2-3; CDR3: ARQLAEHTDTQY
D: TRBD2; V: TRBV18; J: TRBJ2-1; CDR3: ASSPPGSGRGNEQF
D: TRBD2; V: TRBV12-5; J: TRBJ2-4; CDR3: ASGPGLALTKNIQY
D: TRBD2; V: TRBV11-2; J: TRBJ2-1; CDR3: ATRRGGTDEQF
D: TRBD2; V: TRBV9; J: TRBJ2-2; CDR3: ASSPRVAGTGELF
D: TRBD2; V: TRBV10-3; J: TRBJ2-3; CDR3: AISSLAGAVTDTQY
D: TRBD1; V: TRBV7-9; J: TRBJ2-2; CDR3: ASSNRGTGELF
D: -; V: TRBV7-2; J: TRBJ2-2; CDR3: ASSLVRETGELF
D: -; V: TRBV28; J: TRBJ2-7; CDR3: ASSYVLGGYEQY
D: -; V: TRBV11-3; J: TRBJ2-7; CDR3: ASSLGGVPPSYEQY
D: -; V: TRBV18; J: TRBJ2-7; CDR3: ASSPPDGKSYEQY
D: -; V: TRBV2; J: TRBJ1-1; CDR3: ASRIARDVRAF
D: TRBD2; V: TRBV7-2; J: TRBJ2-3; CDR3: ASSLQPGLAETDTQY
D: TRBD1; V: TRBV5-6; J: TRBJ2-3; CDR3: ASSFGTGGRDTQY
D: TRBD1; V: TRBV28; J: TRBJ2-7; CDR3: ASSRTGPPYEQY
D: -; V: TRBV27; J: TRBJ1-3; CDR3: ASRLNSGNTIY
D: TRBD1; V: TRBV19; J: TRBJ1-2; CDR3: ASSFDRGVYGYT
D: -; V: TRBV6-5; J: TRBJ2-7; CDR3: ASSYEGSYEQY
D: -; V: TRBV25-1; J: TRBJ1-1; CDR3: ASSEWQENTEAF
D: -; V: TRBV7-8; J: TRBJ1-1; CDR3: ASSLTGNTEAF
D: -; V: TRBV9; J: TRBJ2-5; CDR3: ASSVGPYQETQY
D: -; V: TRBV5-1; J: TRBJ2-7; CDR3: ASSLVAGGYEQY
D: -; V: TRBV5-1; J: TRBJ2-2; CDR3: ASSLDTRNTGELF
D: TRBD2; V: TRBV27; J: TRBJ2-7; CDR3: ASSLGTSGSYEQY
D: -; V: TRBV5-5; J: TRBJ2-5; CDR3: ASSLAGGRETQY
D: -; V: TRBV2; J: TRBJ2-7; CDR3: ATRGEVTYEQY
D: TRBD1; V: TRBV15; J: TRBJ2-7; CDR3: ATSTRTGSSYEQY
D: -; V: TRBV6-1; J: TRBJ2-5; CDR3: ASRDWGLQETQY